This T cell receptor beta chain was observed in a study of cytomegalovirus exposure and HLA in healthy donors. Regarding the study as a whole: The listing of 150 or so TCR beta chains classed them as cytomegalovirus-associated. Sequencing likely caused a cluster of highly shared sequence variants. With later analysis, a missense DCLRE1C variant became linked to TCR beta V- and J-gene trimming.

This PCR relied on a set of 60 Vbeta primers and 13 Jbeta primers. Measured with immunoSEQ multiplex PCR; TCRdb has only the in-frame clones, and not every one. The sample holds 90,000 to 100,000 clones, roughly 80% seen once. A word on this clone: Its cognate antigen is unknown.

The sequencing sample was made of PBMCs. The sequence was collected from a man aged 55 to 69 in good health and CMV-seropositive.

CDR3 coding DNA: TGTGCCAGCAGCCCTGGAGGGGGCACAGATACGCAGTATTTT. Its protein is CASSPGGGTDTQYF. The rearrangement links TRBV6-1 to TRBJ2-3, with D perhaps TRBD2 (6 bases). This CDR3 region has 14 residues. Trimming stripped 6 bases from V and 1 base from J, with 11 bases between. From germline, CDR1 is MNHNS and CDR2 SASEGT.